This T cell receptor beta chain was observed in a study of T cells in Graves' hyperthyroidism and ophthalmopathy. Out of 8.5 to 10 ml of fresh peripheral blood came the PBMCs. Researchers took RNA transcripts and amplified the TCR beta CDR3 regions from them. Initially, a first-round RT-PCR of the TCR CDR3 employed the HTBI primer set. TCRdb called the multiplex PCR reads again in MiXCR, with one record for every CDR3 protein. The sample includes hundreds of thousands of distinct CDR3 sequences, approximately 15% seen only once; the top ten take over 12%. This clonotype was picked up many times. This sequence originates from a young woman with Graves' hyperthyroidism. What was sequenced was blood.

The chain's CDR3 is CASSRQGGGNEKLFF. CDR3 nucleotides: TGTGCCAGCAGCCGACAGGGAGGTGGTAATGAAAAACTGTTTTTT. This sequence joins TRBV3-1 and TRBJ1-4; the match to TRBD1 covers 7 bases. Germline V gene sequence: CDR1 LGHDT, CDR2 YNNKEL (reference sequence). The CDR3 spans 15 residues. Trimming took 4 bases from V and 4 from J; bases not matched to a gene: 6.